The rows below give T cell receptor beta chains drawn from one sample of a study of T cell repertoires in cytomegalovirus infection. TCRdb itself ran the reads through MiXCR, one entry per CDR3 protein. The data show around 630,000 distinct CDR3 sequences, 20% to 25% seen once. The sequenced material came from CD8+ T cells from PBMCs. These receptors were taken from a human donor in good health (CMV status not recorded). Some clones in this sample may be carry-over from other donors' samples. Each CDR3 is given with its conserved first and last residue. The D gene is left open where the match is weak. Size is stated for part of the rows, as once, few or many counts, or as a class when the clone is expanded.

v_call	j_call	d_call	clone_size	cdr3_aa
TRBV6-6	TRBJ2-7	-	many	CASSYQIGEQYF
TRBV7-2	TRBJ2-3	TRBD2	many	CASSLETSGGLSTDTQYF
TRBV7-2	TRBJ1-2	TRBD1	few	CASSPDRGIAYGYTF
TRBV28	TRBJ1-1	-	-	CASTLRAGNTEAFF
TRBV4-2	TRBJ2-2	-	-	CASSLTPGGELFF
TRBV5-1	TRBJ2-2	TRBD1	-	CASSLDPGQTYTGELFF
TRBV4-1	TRBJ1-6	-	-	CASSPLGNSPLHF
TRBV7-9	TRBJ2-1	-	-	CANPGNLSSNEQFF
TRBV29-1	TRBJ2-1	-	few	CSASPRDVNEQFF
TRBV7-9	TRBJ2-7	-	many	CASSFWQSDYEQYF
TRBV7-2	TRBJ2-5	-	many	CASSLDGKPWETQYF
TRBV10-2	TRBJ2-1	TRBD1	-	CASSEFGTGKYNEQFF
TRBV4-1	TRBJ2-7	-	-	CASSQEIRSSYEQYF
TRBV7-9	TRBJ2-7	TRBD1	-	CASRYPGTGGRERSYF
TRBV29-1	TRBJ1-1	TRBD1	-	CSVEVDRAINTEAFF